A selection of T cell receptor beta chains follows, all from one sample in a study of OX40 agonist ivuxolimab in advanced cancers. TCRdb keeps only in-frame clones here, not all; method: immunoSEQ multiplex PCR. Of about 66,000 clones in the sample, around 87% were seen once. The source material was CD4+ or CD8+ T cells sorted from blood, sampled in a trial of the OX40 agonist ivuxolimab. The receptors originated from an adult with an advanced solid tumor such as melanoma, head and neck, liver or kidney cancer. Each CDR3 is given with its conserved first and last residue. The D gene is left open where the match is weak. Size is omitted from some rows. Given values are once, few, many or a class for expanded clones.

j_call: TRBJ2-5
v_call: TRBV11-1
clone_size: NA
d_call: TRBD2
cdr3_aa: CASSLGLAGTETQYF
cdr3_nt: TGTGCCAGCAGCTTAGGACTAGCGGGGACGGAGACCCAGTACTTC

j_call: TRBJ2-7
v_call: TRBV7-2
clone_size: NA
d_call: NA
cdr3_aa: CASSLDKGGSYEQYF
cdr3_nt: TGTGCCAGCAGCTTAGATAAAGGGGGTTCCTACGAGCAGTACTTC

j_call: TRBJ2-7
v_call: TRBV19
clone_size: NA
d_call: NA
cdr3_aa: CASSNPPSLYEQYF
cdr3_nt: TGTGCCAGTAGTAATCCCCCGAGCCTCTACGAGCAGTACTTC

j_call: TRBJ2-1
v_call: TRBV6-1
clone_size: NA
d_call: NA
cdr3_aa: CASTVDPTGNEQFF
cdr3_nt: TGTGCCAGCACCGTGGACCCGACTGGCAATGAGCAGTTCTTC

j_call: TRBJ2-5
v_call: TRBV9
clone_size: NA
d_call: NA
cdr3_aa: CASSASFGTSYF
cdr3_nt: TGTGCCAGCAGCGCCAGCTTTGGTACTTCGTACTTC

j_call: TRBJ1-4
v_call: TRBV19
clone_size: NA
d_call: NA
cdr3_aa: CASSIDPQGSREKLFF
cdr3_nt: TGTGCCAGTAGTATAGATCCGCAGGGCTCCCGGGAAAAACTGTTTTTT

j_call: TRBJ2-5
v_call: TRBV30
clone_size: NA
d_call: TRBD1
cdr3_aa: CAWSRDRGPTQYF
cdr3_nt: TGTGCCTGGAGCCGGGACAGGGGGCCGACCCAGTACTTC

j_call: TRBJ1-1
v_call: TRBV5-4
clone_size: NA
d_call: NA
cdr3_aa: CASSYTGGTEAFF
cdr3_nt: TGTGCCAGCAGCTATACTGGGGGGACTGAAGCTTTCTTT

j_call: TRBJ2-7
v_call: TRBV14
clone_size: NA
d_call: TRBD1
cdr3_aa: CASSRTGAAHEQYF
cdr3_nt: TGTGCCAGCAGTCGGACAGGGGCCGCGCACGAGCAGTACTTC

j_call: TRBJ2-3
v_call: TRBV5-1
clone_size: NA
d_call: NA
cdr3_aa: CASSGGAERTDTQYF
cdr3_nt: TGCGCCAGCAGCGGGGGGGCAGAACGCACAGATACGCAGTATTTT

j_call: TRBJ1-1
v_call: TRBV6-5
clone_size: NA
d_call: NA
cdr3_aa: CASSYMMGGTEAFF
cdr3_nt: TGTGCCAGCAGTTACATGATGGGGGGGACTGAAGCTTTCTTT

j_call: TRBJ1-2
v_call: TRBV29-1
clone_size: once
d_call: NA
cdr3_aa: CSVEFWGRGYTF
cdr3_nt: TGCAGCGTTGAATTCTGGGGTCGAGGCTACACCTTC

j_call: TRBJ2-1
v_call: TRBV5-1
clone_size: once
d_call: NA
cdr3_aa: CASSRAGLAYNEQFF
cdr3_nt: TGCGCCAGCAGCCGGGCTGGGTTGGCCTACAATGAGCAGTTCTTC

j_call: TRBJ2-7
v_call: TRBV14
clone_size: NA
d_call: NA
cdr3_aa: CASSLHDEQYF
cdr3_nt: TGTGCCAGCAGCCTCCATGACGAGCAGTACTTC

j_call: TRBJ1-4
v_call: TRBV25-1
clone_size: NA
d_call: NA
cdr3_aa: CASSDLGGADNEKLFF
cdr3_nt: TGTGCCAGCAGTGATCTAGGGGGGGCCGATAATGAAAAACTGTTTTTT

j_call: TRBJ1-6
v_call: TRBV27
clone_size: NA
d_call: TRBD1
cdr3_aa: CASASDRGSNNSPLHF
cdr3_nt: TGTGCCAGCGCCTCCGACAGGGGTTCGAATAATTCACCCCTCCACTTT

j_call: TRBJ2-1
v_call: TRBV29-1
clone_size: NA
d_call: TRBD2
cdr3_aa: CSVERLAGGADEQFF
cdr3_nt: TGCAGCGTTGAAAGACTAGCGGGAGGGGCTGATGAGCAGTTCTTC

j_call: TRBJ2-4
v_call: TRBV10-3
clone_size: NA
d_call: TRBD2
cdr3_aa: CAISKLAGEGDIQYF
cdr3_nt: TGTGCCATCAGCAAACTAGCGGGGGAGGGGGACATTCAGTACTTC

j_call: TRBJ1-1
v_call: TRBV28
clone_size: medium-sized
d_call: NA
cdr3_aa: CASSSPEVAGAFF
cdr3_nt: TGTGCCAGCAGTTCGCCAGAAGTTGCAGGGGCTTTCTTT

j_call: TRBJ1-6
v_call: TRBV6-1
clone_size: once
d_call: NA
cdr3_aa: CASSGQYNSPLHF
cdr3_nt: TGTGCCAGCAGCGGACAGTATAATTCACCCCTCCACTTT

j_call: TRBJ2-1
v_call: TRBV30
clone_size: NA
d_call: NA
cdr3_aa: CAWSVLRVNEQFF
cdr3_nt: TGTGCCTGGAGTGTACTAAGGGTGAATGAGCAGTTCTTC

j_call: TRBJ1-1
v_call: TRBV19
clone_size: NA
d_call: TRBD1
cdr3_aa: CASRGDRGPLEAFF
cdr3_nt: TGTGCCAGTAGGGGGGACAGGGGACCCCTTGAAGCTTTCTTT

j_call: TRBJ1-2
v_call: TRBV5-6
clone_size: NA
d_call: NA
cdr3_aa: CASRATGAYGYTF
cdr3_nt: TGTGCCAGCAGAGCGACAGGAGCCTATGGCTACACCTTC

j_call: TRBJ2-5
v_call: TRBV19
clone_size: NA
d_call: NA
cdr3_aa: CASSLSGETQYF
cdr3_nt: TGTGCCAGTAGTCTCTCCGGGGAGACCCAGTACTTC

j_call: TRBJ1-3
v_call: TRBV6-5
clone_size: once
d_call: NA
cdr3_aa: CASTLGGSGNTIYF
cdr3_nt: TGTGCCAGCACCCTCGGCGGCTCTGGAAACACCATATATTTT

j_call: TRBJ2-7
v_call: TRBV28
clone_size: NA
d_call: NA
cdr3_aa: CASSLPSLEQYF
cdr3_nt: TGTGCCAGCAGTTTACCGTCCCTCGAGCAGTACTTC

j_call: TRBJ2-1
v_call: TRBV7-3
clone_size: NA
d_call: TRBD2
cdr3_aa: CASSLNPAGGEEQFF
cdr3_nt: TGTGCCAGCAGCTTAAACCCAGCGGGAGGAGAAGAGCAGTTCTTC

j_call: TRBJ1-6
v_call: TRBV27
clone_size: NA
d_call: NA
cdr3_aa: CASSLTGRDASPLHF
cdr3_nt: TGTGCCAGCAGTTTAACCGGCAGGGATGCCTCACCCCTCCACTTT

j_call: TRBJ2-2
v_call: TRBV10-1
clone_size: NA
d_call: NA
cdr3_aa: CASGGGQSNTGELFF
cdr3_nt: TGCGCCAGCGGAGGAGGACAGTCGAACACCGGGGAGCTGTTTTTT

j_call: TRBJ2-1
v_call: TRBV4-2
clone_size: NA
d_call: NA
cdr3_aa: CASSQGQSLAEQFF
cdr3_nt: TGTGCCAGCAGCCAAGGCCAGTCCCTAGCGGAGCAGTTCTTC

j_call: TRBJ2-7
v_call: TRBV6-1
clone_size: NA
d_call: NA
cdr3_aa: CASSEGHPYEQYF
cdr3_nt: TGTGCCAGCAGTGAAGGACACCCCTACGAGCAGTACTTC

j_call: TRBJ2-1
v_call: TRBV5-1
clone_size: NA
d_call: NA
cdr3_aa: CASSSVSNEQFF
cdr3_nt: TGCGCCAGCAGCTCGGTCAGCAATGAGCAGTTCTTC

j_call: TRBJ1-5
v_call: TRBV30
clone_size: once
d_call: TRBD1
cdr3_aa: CATQGGINQPQHF
cdr3_nt: TGTGCCACGCAGGGGGGAATCAATCAGCCCCAGCATTTT

j_call: TRBJ2-7
v_call: TRBV9
clone_size: once
d_call: NA
cdr3_aa: CASTVGQGRYEQYF
cdr3_nt: TGTGCCAGCACTGTCGGCCAGGGCCGATACGAGCAGTACTTC

j_call: TRBJ2-1
v_call: TRBV28
clone_size: NA
d_call: NA
cdr3_aa: CASSSGPNEQFF
cdr3_nt: TGTGCCAGCAGTTCGGGCCCCAATGAGCAGTTCTTC

j_call: TRBJ1-5
v_call: TRBV5-1
clone_size: NA
d_call: NA
cdr3_aa: CASSLEGAGNQPQHF
cdr3_nt: TGCGCCAGCAGCTTGGAGGGCGCAGGGAATCAGCCCCAGCATTTT

j_call: TRBJ1-3
v_call: TRBV14
clone_size: NA
d_call: NA
cdr3_aa: CASSLGQHSGNTIYF
cdr3_nt: TGTGCCAGCAGCTTGGGCCAGCACTCTGGAAACACCATATATTTT

j_call: TRBJ2-5
v_call: TRBV29-1
clone_size: NA
d_call: NA
cdr3_aa: CSVERQGGRETQYF
cdr3_nt: TGCAGCGTTGAACGGCAGGGGGGTCGGGAGACCCAGTACTTC

j_call: TRBJ2-3
v_call: TRBV7-9
clone_size: NA
d_call: TRBD2
cdr3_aa: CASRLTSGGKGTQYF
cdr3_nt: TGTGCCAGCAGATTAACTAGCGGGGGAAAGGGGACGCAGTATTTT

j_call: TRBJ2-7
v_call: TRBV28
clone_size: NA
d_call: TRBD1
cdr3_aa: CASSQGDRGLEQYF
cdr3_nt: TGTGCCAGCAGCCAGGGGGACAGGGGGCTCGAGCAGTACTTC

j_call: TRBJ2-1
v_call: TRBV11-3
clone_size: NA
d_call: TRBD1
cdr3_aa: CASSLGTGQGNNEQFF
cdr3_nt: TGTGCCAGCAGCTTAGGTACTGGACAGGGGAACAATGAGCAGTTCTTC

j_call: TRBJ1-6
v_call: TRBV6-5
clone_size: NA
d_call: TRBD1
cdr3_aa: CASTRTGGNSPLHF
cdr3_nt: TGTGCCAGCACGCGGACAGGGGGAAATTCACCCCTCCACTTT